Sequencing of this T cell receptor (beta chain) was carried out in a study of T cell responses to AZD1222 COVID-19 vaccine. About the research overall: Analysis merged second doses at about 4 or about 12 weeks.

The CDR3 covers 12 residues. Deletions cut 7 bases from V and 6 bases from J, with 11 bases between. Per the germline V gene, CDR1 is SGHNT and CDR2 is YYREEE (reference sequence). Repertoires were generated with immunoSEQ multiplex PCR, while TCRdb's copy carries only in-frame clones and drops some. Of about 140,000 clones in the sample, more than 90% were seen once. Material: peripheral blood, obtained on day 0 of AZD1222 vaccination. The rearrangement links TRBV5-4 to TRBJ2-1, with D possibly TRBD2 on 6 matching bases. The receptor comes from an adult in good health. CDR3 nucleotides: TGTGCCAGCTCATTGGGGGGCAATGAGCAGTTCTTC. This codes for CASSLGGNEQFF.